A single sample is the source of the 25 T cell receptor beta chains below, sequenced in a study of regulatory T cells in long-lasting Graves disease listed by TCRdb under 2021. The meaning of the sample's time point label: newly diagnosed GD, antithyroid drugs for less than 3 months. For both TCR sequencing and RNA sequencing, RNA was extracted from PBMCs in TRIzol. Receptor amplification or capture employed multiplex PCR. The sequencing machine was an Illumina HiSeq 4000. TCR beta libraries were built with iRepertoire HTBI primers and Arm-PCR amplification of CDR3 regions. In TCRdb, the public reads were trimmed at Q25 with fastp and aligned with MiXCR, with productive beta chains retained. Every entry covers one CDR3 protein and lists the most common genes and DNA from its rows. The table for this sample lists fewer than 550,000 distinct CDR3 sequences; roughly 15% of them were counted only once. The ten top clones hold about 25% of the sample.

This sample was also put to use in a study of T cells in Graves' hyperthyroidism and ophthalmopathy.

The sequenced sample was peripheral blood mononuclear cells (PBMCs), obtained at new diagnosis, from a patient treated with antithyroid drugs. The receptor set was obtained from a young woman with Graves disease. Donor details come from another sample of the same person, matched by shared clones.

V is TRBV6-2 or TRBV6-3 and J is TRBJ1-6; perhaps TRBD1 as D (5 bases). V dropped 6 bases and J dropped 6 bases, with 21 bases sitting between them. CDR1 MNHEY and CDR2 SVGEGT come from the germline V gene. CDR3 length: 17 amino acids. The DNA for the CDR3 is TGTGCCAGCAGCCCCGAACGGGGGGGGACGCGTAATTCACCCCTCCACTTT. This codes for CASSPERGGTRNSPLHF.

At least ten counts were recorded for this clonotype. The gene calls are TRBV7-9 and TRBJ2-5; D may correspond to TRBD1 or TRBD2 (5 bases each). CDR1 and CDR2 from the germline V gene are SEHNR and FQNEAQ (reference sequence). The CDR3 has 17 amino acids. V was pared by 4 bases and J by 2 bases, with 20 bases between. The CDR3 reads CASSSLGGTGAQETQYF. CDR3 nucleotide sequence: TGTGCCAGCAGCTCTCTCGGAGGAACAGGCGCTCAAGAGACCCAGTACTTC.

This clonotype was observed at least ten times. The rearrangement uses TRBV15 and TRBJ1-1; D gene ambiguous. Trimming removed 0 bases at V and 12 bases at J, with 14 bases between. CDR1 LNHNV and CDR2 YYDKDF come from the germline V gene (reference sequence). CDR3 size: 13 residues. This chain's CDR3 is CATSRDQLARPFF. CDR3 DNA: TGTGCCACCAGCAGAGATCAGTTAGCTCGTCCTTTCTTT.

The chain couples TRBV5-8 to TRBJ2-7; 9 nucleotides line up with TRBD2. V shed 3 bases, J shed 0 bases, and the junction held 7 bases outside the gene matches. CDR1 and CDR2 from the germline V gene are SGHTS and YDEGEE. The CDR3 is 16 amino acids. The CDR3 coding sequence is TGTGCCAGCAGCTCCCGGACTAGCGCTTTCTCCTACGAGCAGTACTTC. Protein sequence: CASSSRTSAFSYEQYF.

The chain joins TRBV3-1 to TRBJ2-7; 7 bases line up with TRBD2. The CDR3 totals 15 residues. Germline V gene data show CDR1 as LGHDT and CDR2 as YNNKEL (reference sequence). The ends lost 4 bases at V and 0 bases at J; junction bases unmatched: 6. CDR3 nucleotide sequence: TGTGCCAGCAGCCCATCTAGCGGCACCTCCTACGAGCAGTACTTC. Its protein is CASSPSSGTSYEQYF.

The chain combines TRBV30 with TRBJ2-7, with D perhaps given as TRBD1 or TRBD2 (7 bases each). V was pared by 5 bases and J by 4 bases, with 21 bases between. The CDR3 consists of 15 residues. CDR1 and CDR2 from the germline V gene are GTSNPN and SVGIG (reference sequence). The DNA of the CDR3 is TGTGCCTGGCGAGCGGGGACAGATTTTGAGTACGAGCAGTACTTC. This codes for CAWRAGTDFEYEQYF.

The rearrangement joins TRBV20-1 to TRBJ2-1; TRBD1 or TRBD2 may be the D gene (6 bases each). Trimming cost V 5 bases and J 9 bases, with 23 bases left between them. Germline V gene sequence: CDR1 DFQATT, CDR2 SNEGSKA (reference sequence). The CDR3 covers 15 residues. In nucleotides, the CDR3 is TGCAGTGCTCCCTCGGAGGGGGAAGTCGGTGGTGAGCAGTTCTTC. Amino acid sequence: CSAPSEGEVGGEQFF.

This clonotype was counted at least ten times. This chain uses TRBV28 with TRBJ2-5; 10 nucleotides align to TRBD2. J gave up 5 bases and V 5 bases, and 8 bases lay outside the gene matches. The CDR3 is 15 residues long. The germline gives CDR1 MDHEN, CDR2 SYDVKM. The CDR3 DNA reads TGTGCCAGCAGTCCCCTAGCGGGGGTTATGGAGACCCAGTACTTC. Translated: CASSPLAGVMETQYF.

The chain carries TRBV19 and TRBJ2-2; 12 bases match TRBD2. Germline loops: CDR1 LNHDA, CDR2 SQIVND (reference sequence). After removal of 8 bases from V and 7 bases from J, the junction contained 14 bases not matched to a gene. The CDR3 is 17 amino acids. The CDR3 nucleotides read TGTGCCAGTGGAGAAATGGGGGCTAGCGGGAGGGGCGGGGAGCTGTTTTTT. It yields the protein CASGEMGASGRGGELFF.

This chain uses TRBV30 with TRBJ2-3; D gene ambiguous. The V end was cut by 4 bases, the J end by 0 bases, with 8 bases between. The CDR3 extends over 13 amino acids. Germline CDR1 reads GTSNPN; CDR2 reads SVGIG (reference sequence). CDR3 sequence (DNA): TGTGCCTGGATCCCCGGGAGCACAGATACGCAGTATTTT. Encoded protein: CAWIPGSTDTQYF.

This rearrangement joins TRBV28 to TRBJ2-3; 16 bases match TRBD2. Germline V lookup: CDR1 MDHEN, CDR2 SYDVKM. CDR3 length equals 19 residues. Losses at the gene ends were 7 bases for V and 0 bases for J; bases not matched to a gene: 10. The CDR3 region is CASTALGLAGGRSTDTQYF. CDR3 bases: TGTGCCAGCACTGCCTTGGGACTAGCGGGAGGGCGGAGCACAGATACGCAGTATTTT.

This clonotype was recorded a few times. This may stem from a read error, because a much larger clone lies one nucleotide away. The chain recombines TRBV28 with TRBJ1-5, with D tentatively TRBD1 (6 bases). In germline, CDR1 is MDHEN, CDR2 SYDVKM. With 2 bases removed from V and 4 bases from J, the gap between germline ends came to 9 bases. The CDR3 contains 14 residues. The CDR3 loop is CASSLRQANQPQHF. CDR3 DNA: TGTGCCAGCAGTTTAAGACAGGCAAATCAGCCCCAGCATTTT.

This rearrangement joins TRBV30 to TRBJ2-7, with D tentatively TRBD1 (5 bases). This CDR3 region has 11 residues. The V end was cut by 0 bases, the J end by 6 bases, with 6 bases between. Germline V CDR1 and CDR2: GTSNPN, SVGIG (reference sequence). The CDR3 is CAWSVGAEQYF. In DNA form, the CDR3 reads TGTGCCTGGAGTGTAGGGGCCGAGCAGTACTTC. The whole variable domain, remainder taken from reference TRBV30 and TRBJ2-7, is SQTIHQWPATLVQPVGSPLSLECTVEGTSNPNLYWYRQAAGRGLQLLFYSVGIGQISSEVPQNLSASRPQDRQFILSSKKLLLSDSGFYLCAWSVGAEQYFGPGTRLTVT.

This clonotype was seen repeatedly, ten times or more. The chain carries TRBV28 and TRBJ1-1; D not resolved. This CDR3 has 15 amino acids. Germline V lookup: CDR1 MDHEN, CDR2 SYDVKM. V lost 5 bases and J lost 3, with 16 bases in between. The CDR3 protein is CASSPLNRGDTEAFF. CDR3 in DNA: TGTGCCAGCAGTCCGCTTAACAGAGGAGACACTGAAGCTTTCTTT.

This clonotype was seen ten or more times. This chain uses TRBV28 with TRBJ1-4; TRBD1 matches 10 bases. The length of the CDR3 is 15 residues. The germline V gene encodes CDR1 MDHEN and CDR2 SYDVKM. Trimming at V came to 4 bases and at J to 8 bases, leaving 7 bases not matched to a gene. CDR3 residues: CASSSRDRGFEKLFF. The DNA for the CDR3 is TGTGCCAGCAGTTCCAGGGACAGGGGTTTCGAAAAACTGTTTTTT.

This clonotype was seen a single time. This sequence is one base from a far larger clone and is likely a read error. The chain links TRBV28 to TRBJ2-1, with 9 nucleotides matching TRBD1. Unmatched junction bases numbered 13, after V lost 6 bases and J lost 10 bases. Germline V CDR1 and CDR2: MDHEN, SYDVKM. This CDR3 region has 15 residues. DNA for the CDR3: TGTGCCAGCAGACCGGACAGGGGTTTCCTCTACGAGCAGTTCTTC. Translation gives CASRPDRGFLYEQFF.

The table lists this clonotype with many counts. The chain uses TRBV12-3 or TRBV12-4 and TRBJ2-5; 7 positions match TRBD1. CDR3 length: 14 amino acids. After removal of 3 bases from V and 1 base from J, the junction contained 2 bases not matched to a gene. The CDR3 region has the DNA TGTGCCAGCAGTTTCCGGGACAGCCAAGAGACCCAGTACTTC. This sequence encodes CASSFRDSQETQYF.

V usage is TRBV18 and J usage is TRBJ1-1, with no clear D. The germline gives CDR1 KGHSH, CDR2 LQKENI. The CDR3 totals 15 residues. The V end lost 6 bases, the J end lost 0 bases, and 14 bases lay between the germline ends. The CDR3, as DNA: TGTGCCAGCTCGCTATCCTCAGCATTGAACACTGAAGCTTTCTTT. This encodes CASSLSSALNTEAFF. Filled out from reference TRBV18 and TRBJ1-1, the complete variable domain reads NAGVMQNPRHLVRRRGQEARLRCSPMKGHSHVYWYRQLPEEGLKFMVYLQKENIIDESGMPKERFSAEFPKEGPSILRIQQVVRGDSAAYFCASSLSSALNTEAFFGQGTRLTVV.

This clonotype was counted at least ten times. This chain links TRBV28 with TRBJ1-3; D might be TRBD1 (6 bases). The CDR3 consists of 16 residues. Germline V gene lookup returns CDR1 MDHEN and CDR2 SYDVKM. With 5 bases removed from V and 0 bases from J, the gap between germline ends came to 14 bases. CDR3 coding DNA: TGTGCCAGCAGTCGGGACACCATCATCTCTGGAAACACCATATATTTT. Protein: CASSRDTIISGNTIYF.

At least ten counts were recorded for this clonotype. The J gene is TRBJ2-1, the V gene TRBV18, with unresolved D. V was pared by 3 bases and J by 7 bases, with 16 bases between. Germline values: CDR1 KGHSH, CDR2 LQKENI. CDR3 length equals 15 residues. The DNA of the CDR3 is TGTGCCAGCTCACCGTGGCGGAGTCCTGGTAATGAGCAGTTCTTC. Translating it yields CASSPWRSPGNEQFF.

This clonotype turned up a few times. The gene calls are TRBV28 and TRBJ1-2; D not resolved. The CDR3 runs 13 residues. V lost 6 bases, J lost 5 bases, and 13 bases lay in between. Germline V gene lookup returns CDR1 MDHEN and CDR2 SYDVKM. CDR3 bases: TGTGCCAGCAGCCTCGGGTGGAGGTATGGCTACACCTTC. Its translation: CASSLGWRYGYTF.

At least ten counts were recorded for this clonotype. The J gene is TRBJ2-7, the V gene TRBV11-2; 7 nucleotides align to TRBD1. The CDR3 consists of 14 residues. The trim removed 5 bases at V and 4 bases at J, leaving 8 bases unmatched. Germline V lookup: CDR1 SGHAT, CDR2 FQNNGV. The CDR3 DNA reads TGTGCCAGCAGCCCACAGACAGGGAAGTACGAGCAGTACTTC. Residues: CASSPQTGKYEQYF.

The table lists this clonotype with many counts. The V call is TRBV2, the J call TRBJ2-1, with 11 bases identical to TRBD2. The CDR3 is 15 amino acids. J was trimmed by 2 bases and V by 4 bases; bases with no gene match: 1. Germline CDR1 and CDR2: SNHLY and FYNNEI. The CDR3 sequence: CASSAGLAAYNEQFF. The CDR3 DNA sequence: TGTGCCAGCAGTGCGGGACTAGCGGCCTACAATGAGCAGTTCTTC.

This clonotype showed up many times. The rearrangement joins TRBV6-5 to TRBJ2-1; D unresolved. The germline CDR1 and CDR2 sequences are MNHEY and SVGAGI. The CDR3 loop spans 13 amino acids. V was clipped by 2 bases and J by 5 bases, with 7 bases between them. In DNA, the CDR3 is TGTGCCAGCAGTTACGTCCGGGACAATGAGCAGTTCTTC. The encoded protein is CASSYVRDNEQFF.

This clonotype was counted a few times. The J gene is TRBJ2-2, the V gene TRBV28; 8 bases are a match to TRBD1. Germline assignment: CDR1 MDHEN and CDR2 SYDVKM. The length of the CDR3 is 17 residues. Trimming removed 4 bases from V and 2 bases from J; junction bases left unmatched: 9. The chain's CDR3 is CASSSGQGPYNTGELFF. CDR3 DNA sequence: TGTGCCAGCAGTTCAGGACAGGGTCCCTACAACACCGGGGAGCTGTTTTTT.